This T cell receptor (beta chain) originates from a study of CD8+ T cells in alopecia areata. Germline lookup yields CDR1 SQVTM and CDR2 ANQGSEA. V lost 1 base and J lost 4, with 7 bases in between. The CDR3 sequence is 12 residues long. Extraction and reverse transcription of RNA yielded cDNA as the sequencing template. Measured with immunoSEQ multiplex PCR; TCRdb has only the in-frame clones, and not every one. The table shows over 100,000 clones, with about half occurring only once. Sample treatment: oral pan-JAK inhibitor, 5-10 mg twice daily. The sequenced sample was CD4+ T cells sorted from blood, obtained at week 4, from a patient treated with tofacitinib. The clonotype was recovered from a human donor with alopecia areata. V is TRBV29-1 and J is TRBJ2-5; D unclear. The DNA for the CDR3 is TGCAGCGTTGAAGCTACCGGAGAGACCCAGTACTTC. It is translated as CSVEATGETQYF.